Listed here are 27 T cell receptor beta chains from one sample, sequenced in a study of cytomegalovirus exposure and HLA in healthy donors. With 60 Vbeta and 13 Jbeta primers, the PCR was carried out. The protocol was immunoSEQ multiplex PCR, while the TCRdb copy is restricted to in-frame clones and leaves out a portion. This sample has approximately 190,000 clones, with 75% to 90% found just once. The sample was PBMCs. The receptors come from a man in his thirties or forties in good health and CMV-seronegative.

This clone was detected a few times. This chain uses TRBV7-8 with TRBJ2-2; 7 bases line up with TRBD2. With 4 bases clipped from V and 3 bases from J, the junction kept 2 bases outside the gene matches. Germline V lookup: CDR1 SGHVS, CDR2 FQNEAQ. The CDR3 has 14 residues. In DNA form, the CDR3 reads TGTGCCAGCAGCTGGGCGGGAGACACCGGGGAGCTGTTTTTT. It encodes CASSWAGDTGELFF.

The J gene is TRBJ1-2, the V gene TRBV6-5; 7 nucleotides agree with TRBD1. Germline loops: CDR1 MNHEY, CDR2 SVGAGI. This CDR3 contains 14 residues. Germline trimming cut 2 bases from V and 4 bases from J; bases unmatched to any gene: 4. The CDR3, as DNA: TGTGCCAGCAGTTACAGGGGGCCGGGCTATGGCTACACCTTC. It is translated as CASSYRGPGYGYTF.

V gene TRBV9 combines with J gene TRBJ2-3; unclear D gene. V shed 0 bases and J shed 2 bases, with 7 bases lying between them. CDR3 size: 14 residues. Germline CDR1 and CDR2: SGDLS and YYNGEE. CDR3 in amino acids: CASSVVSYTDTQYF. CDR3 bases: TGTGCCAGCAGCGTAGTTTCGTACACAGATACGCAGTATTTT.

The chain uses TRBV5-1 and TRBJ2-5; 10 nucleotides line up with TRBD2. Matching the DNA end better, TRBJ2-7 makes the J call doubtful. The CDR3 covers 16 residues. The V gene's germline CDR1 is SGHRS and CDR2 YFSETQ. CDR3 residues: CASSFDPSGSSYEQYF. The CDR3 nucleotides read TGCGCCAGCAGCTTCGATCCTAGCGGGAGCTCCTACGAGCAGTACTTC.

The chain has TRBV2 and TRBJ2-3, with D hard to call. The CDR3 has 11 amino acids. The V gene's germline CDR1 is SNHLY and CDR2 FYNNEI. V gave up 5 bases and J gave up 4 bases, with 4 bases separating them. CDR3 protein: CASSLSDTQYF. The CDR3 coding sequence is TGTGCCAGCAGTTTATCAGATACGCAGTATTTT.

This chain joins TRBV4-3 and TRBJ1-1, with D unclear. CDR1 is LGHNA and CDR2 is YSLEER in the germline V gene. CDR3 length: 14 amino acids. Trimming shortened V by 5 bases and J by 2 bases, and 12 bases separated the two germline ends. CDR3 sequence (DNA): TGCGCCAGCAGCGAGCGGAGTGTAAACACTGAAGCTTTCTTT. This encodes CASSERSVNTEAFF.

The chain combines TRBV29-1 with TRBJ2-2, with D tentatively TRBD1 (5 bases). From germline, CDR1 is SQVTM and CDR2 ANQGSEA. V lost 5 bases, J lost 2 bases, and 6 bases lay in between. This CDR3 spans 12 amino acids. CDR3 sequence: CSVRGNTGELFF. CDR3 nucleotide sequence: TGCAGCGTTAGGGGAAACACCGGGGAGCTGTTTTTT.

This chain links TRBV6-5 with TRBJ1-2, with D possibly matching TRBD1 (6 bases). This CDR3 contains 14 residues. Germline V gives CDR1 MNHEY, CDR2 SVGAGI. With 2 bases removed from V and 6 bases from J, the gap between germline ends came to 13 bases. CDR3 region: CASSYGSGDNGYTF. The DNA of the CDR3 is TGTGCCAGCAGTTACGGTTCAGGGGATAATGGCTACACCTTC.

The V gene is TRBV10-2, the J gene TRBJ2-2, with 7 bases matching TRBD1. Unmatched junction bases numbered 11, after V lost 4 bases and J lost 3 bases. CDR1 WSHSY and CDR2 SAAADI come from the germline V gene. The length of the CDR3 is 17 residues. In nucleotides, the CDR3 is TGCGCCAGCAGTGCCGCGGCCGGGACAGCCTACACCGGGGAGCTGTTTTTT. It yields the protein CASSAAAGTAYTGELFF.

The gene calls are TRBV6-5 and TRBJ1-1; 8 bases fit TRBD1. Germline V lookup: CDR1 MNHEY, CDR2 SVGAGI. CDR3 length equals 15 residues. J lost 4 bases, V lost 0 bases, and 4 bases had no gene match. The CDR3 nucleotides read TGTGCCAGCAGTTACTCAGGACAGGGACGCACTGAAGCTTTCTTT. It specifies CASSYSGQGRTEAFF.

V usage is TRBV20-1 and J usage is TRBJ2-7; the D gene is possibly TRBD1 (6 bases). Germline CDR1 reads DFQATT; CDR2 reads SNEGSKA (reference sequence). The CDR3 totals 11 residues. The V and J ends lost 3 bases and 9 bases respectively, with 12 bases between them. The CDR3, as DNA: TGCAGTGCTAGGACCGGGACACGGCAGTACTTC. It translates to CSARTGTRQYF.

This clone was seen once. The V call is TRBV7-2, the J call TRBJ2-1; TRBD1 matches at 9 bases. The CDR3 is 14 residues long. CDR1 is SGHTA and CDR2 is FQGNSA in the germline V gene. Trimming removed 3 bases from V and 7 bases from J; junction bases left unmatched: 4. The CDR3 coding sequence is TGTGCCAGCAGCTTCGGGACAGGGTTGAATGAGCAGTTCTTC. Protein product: CASSFGTGLNEQFF.

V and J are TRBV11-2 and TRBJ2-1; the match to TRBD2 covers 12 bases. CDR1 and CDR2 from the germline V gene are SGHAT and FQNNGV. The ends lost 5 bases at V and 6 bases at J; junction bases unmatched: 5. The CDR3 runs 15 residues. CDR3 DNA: TGTGCCAGCAGCGCTAGCGGGAGGGGGGCCAATGAGCAGTTCTTC. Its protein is CASSASGRGANEQFF.

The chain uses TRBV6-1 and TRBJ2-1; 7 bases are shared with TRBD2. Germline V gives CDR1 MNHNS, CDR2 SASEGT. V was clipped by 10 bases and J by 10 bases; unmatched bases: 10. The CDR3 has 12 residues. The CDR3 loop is CATSMWGGEQFF. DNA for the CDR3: TGTGCCACCTCGATGTGGGGGGGGGAGCAGTTCTTC.

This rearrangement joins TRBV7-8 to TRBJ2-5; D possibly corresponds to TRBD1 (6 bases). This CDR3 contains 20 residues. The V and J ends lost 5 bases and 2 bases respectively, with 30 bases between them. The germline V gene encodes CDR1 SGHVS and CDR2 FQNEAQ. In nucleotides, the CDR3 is TGTGCCAGCAGCGTCCTTAAAAGGGTGGACAGTTTCTTATTACAAGAGACCCAGTACTTC. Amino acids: CASSVLKRVDSFLLQETQYF.

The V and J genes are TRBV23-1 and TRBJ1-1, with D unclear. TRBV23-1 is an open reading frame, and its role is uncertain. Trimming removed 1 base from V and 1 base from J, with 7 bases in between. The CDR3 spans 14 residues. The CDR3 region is CASSQYLQNTEAFF. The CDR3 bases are TGCGCCAGCAGTCAATATTTACAGAACACTGAAGCTTTCTTT.

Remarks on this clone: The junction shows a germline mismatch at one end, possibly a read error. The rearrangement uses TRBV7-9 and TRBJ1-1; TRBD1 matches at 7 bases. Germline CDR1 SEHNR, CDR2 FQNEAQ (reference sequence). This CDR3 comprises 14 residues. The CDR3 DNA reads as TGTGCCAGCAGCCTATCGACAGGGAACGCTGAAGCTTTCTTT. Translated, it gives CASSLSTGNAEAFF.

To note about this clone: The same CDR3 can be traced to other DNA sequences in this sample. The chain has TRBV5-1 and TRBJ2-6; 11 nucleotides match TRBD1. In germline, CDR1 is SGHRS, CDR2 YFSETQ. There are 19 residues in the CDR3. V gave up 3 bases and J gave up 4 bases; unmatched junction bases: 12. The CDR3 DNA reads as TGCGCCAGCAGCTACTATACAGGACAGGGGGCGCGGGGGGCCAACGTCCTGACTTTC. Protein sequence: CASSYYTGQGARGANVLTF.

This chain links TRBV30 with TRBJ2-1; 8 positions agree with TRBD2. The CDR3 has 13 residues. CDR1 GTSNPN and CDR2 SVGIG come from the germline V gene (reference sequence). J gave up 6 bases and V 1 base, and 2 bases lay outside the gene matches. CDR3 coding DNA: TGTGCCTGGAGTGGTCGGGAGGGCAATGAGCAGTTCTTC. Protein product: CAWSGREGNEQFF.

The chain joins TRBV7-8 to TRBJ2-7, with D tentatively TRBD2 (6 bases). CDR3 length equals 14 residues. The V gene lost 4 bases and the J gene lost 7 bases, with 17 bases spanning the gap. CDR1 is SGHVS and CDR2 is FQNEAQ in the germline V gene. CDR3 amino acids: CASSSGTRTGEQYF. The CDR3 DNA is TGTGCCAGCAGCTCCGGGACTCGAACTGGGGAGCAGTACTTC.

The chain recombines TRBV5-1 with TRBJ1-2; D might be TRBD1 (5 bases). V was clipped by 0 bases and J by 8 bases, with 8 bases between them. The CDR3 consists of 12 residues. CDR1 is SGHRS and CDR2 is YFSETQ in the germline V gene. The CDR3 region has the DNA TGCGCCAGCAGCTTGGATCAGGGAGGCTACACCTTC. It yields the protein CASSLDQGGYTF.

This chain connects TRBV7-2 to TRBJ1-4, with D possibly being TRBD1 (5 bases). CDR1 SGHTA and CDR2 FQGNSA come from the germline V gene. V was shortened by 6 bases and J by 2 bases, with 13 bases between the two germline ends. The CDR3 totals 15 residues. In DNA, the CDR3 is TGTGCCAGCAGTCCCGGCGGGGGGACTAATGAAAAACTGTTTTTT. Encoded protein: CASSPGGGTNEKLFF.

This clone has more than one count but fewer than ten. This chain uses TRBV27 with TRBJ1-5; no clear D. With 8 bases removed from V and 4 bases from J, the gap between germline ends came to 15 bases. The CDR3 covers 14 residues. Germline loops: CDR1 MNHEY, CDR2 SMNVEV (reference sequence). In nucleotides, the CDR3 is TGTGCCAGCTCAAGACTCGGCGGTAATCAGCCCCAGCATTTT. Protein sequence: CASSRLGGNQPQHF.

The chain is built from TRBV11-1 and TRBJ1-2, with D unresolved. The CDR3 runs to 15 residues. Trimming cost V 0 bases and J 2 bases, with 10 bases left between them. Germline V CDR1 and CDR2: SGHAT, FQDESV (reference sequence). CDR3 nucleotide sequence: TGTGCCAGCAGCTTAGCATTCGGAGGGAACTATGGCTACACCTTC. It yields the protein CASSLAFGGNYGYTF.

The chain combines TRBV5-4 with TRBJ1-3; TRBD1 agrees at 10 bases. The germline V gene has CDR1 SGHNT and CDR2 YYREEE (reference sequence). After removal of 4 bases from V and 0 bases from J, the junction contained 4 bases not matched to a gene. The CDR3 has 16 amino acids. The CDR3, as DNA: TGTGCCAGCAGCAGGGGGACAGGGGACTCTGGAAACACCATATATTTT. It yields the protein CASSRGTGDSGNTIYF.

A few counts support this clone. CDR3: CASSPSGQGGETQYF. CDR3 in DNA: TGTGCCAGCAGCCCGTCAGGACAGGGGGGAGAGACCCAGTACTTC. The chain carries TRBV14 and TRBJ2-5; 10 nucleotides align to TRBD1. V lost 4 bases, J lost 4 bases, and 6 bases stayed unmatched. Germline V lookup: CDR1 SGHDN, CDR2 FVKESK. This CDR3 has 15 residues.

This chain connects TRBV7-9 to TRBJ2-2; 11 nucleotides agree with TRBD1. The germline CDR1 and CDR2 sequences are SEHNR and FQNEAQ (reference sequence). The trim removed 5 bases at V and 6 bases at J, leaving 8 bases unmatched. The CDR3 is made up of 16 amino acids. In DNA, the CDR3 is TGTGCCAGCAGCCCTTCTGGACAGGGGGCGGCCGGGGAGCTGTTTTTT. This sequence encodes CASSPSGQGAAGELFF. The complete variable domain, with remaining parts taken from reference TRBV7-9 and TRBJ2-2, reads DTGVSQNPRHKITKRGQNVTFRCDPISEHNRLYWYRQTLGQGPEFLTYFQNEAQLEKSRLLSDRFSAERPKGSFSTLEIQRTEQGDSAMYLCASSPSGQGAAGELFFGEGSRLTVL.